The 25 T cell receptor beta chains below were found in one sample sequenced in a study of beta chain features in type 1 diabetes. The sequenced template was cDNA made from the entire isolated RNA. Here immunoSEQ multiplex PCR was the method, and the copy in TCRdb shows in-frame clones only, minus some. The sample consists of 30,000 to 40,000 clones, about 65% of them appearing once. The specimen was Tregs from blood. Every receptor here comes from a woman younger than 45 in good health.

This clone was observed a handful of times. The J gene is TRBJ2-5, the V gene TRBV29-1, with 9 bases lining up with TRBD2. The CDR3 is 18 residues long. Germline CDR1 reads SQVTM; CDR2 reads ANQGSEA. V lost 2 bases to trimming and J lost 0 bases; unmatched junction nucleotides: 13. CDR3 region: CSVESLPLSGRYQETQYF. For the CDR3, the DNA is TGCAGCGTTGAATCCCTTCCCCTCAGCGGGAGGTACCAAGAGACCCAGTACTTC. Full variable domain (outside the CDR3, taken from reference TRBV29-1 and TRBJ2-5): SAVISQKPSRDICQRGTSLTIQCQVDSQVTMMFWYRQQPGQSLTLIATANQGSEATYESGFVIDKFPISRPNLTFSTLTVSNMSPEDSSIYLCSVESLPLSGRYQETQYFGPGTRLLVL.

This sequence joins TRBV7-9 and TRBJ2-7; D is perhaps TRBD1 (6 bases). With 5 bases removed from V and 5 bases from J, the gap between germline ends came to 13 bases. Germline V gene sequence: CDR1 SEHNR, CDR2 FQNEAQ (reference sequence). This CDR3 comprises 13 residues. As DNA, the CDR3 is TGTGCCAGCAGCCAACAACGACAGGACGAGCAGTACTTC. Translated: CASSQQRQDEQYF.

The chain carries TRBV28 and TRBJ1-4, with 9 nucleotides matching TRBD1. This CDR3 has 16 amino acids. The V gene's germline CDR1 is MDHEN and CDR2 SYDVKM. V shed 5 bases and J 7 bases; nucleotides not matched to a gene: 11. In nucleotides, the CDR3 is TGTGCCAGCAGTGTAAGAACAGGGGGCGCAACTGAAAAACTGTTTTTT. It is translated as CASSVRTGGATEKLFF.

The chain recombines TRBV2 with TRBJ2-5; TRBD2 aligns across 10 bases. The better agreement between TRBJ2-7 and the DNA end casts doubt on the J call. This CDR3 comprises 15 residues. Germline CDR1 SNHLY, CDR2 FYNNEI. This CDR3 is CASRQGLAWTYEQYF. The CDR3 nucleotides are TGTGCCAGCAGACAGGGACTAGCGTGGACCTACGAGCAGTACTTC.

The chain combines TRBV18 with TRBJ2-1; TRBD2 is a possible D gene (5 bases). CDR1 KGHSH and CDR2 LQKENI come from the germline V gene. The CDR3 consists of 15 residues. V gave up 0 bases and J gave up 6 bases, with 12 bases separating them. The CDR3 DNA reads TGTGCCAGCTCACCACCGTTCGAGGGATCCAATGAGCAGTTCTTC. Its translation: CASSPPFEGSNEQFF.

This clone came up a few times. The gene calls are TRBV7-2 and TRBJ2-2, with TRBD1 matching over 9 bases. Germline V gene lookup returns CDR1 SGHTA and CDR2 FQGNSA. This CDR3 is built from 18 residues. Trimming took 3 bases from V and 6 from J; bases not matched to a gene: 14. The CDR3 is CASSFRGTGKGWPGELFF. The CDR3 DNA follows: TGTGCCAGCAGCTTCCGCGGGACAGGGAAAGGGTGGCCCGGGGAGCTGTTTTTT.

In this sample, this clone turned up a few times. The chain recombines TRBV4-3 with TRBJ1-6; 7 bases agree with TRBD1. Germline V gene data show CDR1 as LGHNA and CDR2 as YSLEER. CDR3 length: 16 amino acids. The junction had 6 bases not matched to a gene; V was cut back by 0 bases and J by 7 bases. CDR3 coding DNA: TGCGCCAGCAGCCAAGATCCAGGGGGTAGCAATTCACCCCTCCACTTT. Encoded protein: CASSQDPGGSNSPLHF.

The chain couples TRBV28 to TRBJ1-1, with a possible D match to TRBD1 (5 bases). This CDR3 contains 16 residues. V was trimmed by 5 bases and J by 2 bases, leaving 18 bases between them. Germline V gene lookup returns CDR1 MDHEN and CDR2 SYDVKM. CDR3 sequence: CASSLLGGGLNTEAFF. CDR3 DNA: TGTGCCAGCAGTCTGCTTGGGGGGGGACTAAACACTGAAGCTTTCTTT.

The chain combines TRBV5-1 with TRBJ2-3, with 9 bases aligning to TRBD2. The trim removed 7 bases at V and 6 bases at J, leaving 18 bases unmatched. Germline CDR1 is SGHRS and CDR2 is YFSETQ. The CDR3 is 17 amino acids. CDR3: CASHTPGLAAAGDTQYF. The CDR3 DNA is TGCGCCAGCCACACCCCGGGACTAGCTGCCGCGGGGGATACGCAGTATTTT.

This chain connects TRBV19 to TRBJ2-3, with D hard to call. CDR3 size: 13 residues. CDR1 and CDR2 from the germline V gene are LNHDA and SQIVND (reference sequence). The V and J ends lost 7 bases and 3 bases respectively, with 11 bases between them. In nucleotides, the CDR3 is TGTGCCAGTAAGCGATTAGCAACAGATACGCAGTATTTT. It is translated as CASKRLATDTQYF.

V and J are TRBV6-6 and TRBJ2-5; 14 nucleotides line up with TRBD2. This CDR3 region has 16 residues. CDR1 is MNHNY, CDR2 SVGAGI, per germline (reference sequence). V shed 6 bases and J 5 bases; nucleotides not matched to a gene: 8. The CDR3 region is CASSQGLAGAEETQYF. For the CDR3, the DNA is TGTGCCAGCAGCCAGGGACTAGCGGGAGCGGAGGAGACCCAGTACTTC.

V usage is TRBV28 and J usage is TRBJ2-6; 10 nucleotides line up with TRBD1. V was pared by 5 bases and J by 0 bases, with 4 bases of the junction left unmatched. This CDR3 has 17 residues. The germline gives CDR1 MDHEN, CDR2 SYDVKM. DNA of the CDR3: TGTGCCAGCAGTCGACAGGGGGCGGACTCTGGGGCCAACGTCCTGACTTTC. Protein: CASSRQGADSGANVLTF.

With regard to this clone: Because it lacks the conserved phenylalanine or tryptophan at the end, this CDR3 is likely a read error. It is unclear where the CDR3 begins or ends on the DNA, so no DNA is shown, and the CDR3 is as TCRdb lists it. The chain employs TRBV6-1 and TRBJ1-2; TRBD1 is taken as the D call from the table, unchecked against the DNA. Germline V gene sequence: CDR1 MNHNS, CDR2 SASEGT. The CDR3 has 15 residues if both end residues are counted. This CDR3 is CASREAGTKNVLQSL.

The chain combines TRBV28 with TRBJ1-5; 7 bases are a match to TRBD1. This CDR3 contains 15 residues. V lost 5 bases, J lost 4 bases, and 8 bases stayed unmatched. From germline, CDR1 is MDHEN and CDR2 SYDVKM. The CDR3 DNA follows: TGTGCCAGCAGTATCGGGACAGCTAGAAATCAGCCCCAGCATTTT. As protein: CASSIGTARNQPQHF.

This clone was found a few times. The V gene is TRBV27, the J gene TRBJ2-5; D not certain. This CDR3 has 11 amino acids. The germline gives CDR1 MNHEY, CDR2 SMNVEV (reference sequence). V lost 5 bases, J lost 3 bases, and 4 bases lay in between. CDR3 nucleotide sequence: TGTGCCAGCAGTCCGGAAGAGACCCAGTACTTC. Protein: CASSPEETQYF.

CDR3 DNA: TGCGCCAGCAGCTTGGCACAGGCCAGGGATGAAAAACTGTTTTTT. Translation gives CASSLAQARDEKLFF. The chain links TRBV5-1 to TRBJ1-4; D may be TRBD1 (5 bases). In germline, CDR1 is SGHRS, CDR2 YFSETQ. Trimming removed 0 bases at V and 6 bases at J, with 12 bases between. There are 15 residues in the CDR3.

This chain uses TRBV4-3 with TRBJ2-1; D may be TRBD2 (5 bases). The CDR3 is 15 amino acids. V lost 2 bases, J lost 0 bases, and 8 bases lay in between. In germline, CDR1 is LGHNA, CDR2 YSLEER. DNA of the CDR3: TGCGCCAGCAGCCAAACGGGGAGCTCCTACAATGAGCAGTTCTTC. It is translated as CASSQTGSSYNEQFF.

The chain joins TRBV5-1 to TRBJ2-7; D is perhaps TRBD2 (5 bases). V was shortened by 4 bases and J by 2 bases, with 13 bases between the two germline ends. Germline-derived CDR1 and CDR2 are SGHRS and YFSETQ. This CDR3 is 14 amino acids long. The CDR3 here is CASSIRTGTYEQYF. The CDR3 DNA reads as TGCGCCAGCAGCATCCGGACGGGGACCTACGAGCAGTACTTC.

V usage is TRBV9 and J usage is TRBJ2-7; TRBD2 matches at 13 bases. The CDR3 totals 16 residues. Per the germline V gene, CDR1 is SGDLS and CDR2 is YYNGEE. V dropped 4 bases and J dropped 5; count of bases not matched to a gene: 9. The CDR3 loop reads CASSPRLAGGLNEQYF. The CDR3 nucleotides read TGTGCCAGCAGCCCACGACTAGCGGGAGGTCTCAACGAGCAGTACTTC.

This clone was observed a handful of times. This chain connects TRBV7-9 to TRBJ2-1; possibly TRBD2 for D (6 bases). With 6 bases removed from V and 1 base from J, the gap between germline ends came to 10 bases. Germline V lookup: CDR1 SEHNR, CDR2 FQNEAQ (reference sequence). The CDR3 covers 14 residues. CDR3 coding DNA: TGTGCCAGCAGTCGCAGCGGGTCCTACAATGAGCAGTTCTTC. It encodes CASSRSGSYNEQFF. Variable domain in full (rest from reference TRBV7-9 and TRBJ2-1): DTGVSQNPRHKITKRGQNVTFRCDPISEHNRLYWYRQTLGQGPEFLTYFQNEAQLEKSRLLSDRFSAERPKGSFSTLEIQRTEQGDSAMYLCASSRSGSYNEQFFGPGTRLTVL.

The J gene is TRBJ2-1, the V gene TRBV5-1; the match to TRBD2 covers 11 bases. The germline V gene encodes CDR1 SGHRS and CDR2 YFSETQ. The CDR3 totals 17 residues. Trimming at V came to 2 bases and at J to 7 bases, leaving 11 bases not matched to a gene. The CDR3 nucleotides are TGCGCCAGCAGCTTCAGCCTTAGCGGGAGGGCCTTAAATGAGCAGTTCTTC. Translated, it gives CASSFSLSGRALNEQFF.

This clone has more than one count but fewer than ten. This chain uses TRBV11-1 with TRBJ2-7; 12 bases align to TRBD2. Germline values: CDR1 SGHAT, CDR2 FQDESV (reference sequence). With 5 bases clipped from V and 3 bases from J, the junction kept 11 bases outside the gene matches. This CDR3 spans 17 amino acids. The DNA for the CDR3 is TGTGCCAGCAGCCCGGGGCCGCTGGGACTAGCGGGCTACGAGCAGTACTTC. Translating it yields CASSPGPLGLAGYEQYF.

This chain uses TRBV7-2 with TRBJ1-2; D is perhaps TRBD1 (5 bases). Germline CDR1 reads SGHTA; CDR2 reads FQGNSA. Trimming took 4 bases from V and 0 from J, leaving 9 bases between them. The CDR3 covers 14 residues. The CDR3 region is CASSSTVTNYGYTF. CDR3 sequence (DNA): TGTGCCAGCAGCTCGACAGTGACTAACTATGGCTACACCTTC.

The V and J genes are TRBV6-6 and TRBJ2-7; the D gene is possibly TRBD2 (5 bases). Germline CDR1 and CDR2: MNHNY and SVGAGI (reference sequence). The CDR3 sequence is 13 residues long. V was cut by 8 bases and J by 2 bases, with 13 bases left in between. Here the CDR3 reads CASQWASTYEQYF. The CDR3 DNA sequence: TGTGCCAGCCAGTGGGCTAGCACCTACGAGCAGTACTTC.

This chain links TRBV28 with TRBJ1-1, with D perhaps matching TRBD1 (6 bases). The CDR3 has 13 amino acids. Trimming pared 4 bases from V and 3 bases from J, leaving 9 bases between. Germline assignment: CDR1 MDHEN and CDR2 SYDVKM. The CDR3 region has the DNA TGTGCCAGCAGTTACAGGGTTTACACTGAAGCTTTCTTT. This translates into CASSYRVYTEAFF.